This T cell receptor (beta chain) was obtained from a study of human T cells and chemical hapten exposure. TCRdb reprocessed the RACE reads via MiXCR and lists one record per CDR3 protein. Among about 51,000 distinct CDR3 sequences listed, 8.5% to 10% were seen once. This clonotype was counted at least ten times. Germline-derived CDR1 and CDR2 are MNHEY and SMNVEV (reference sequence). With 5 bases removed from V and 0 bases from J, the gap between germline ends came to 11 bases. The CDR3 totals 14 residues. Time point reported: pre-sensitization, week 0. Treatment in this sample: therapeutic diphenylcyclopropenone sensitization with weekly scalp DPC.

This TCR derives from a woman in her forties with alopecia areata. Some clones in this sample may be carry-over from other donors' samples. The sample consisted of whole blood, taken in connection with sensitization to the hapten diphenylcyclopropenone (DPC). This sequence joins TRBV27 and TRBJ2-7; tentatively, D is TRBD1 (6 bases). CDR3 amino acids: CASSGLDSSYEQYF. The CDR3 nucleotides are TGTGCCAGCAGTGGATTGGACAGCTCCTACGAGCAGTACTTC.